This T cell receptor beta chain stems from a study of T-cell memory formation after mild COVID-19. Study overall: The two donors had largely donor-specific TCR clusters.

Trimming took 6 bases from V and 8 from J; bases not matched to a gene: 14. Germline CDR1 and CDR2: SGHVS and FQNEAQ. The CDR3 loop spans 15 amino acids. With constant-segment primers, 5'RACE yielded cDNA libraries of TCR alpha and TCR beta that carried sample barcodes and UMIs. From the 5' RACE reads, TCRdb called clonotypes with MiXCR, one entry per CDR3 protein. This sample has some 120,000 distinct CDR3 sequences; about a sixth occur once, and the top ten carry more than 11%. The chain joins TRBV7-8 to TRBJ1-1; 8 nucleotides agree with TRBD1. The sequenced sample was PBMCs or a T cell subset sorted from them (not recorded which). The TCR originated in an adult woman who had mild COVID-19 (a few samples of this study predate the infection). Cell type and time point are not known. CDR3 region: CASRSVQGAASEAFF. Written as DNA, the CDR3 is TGTGCCAGCAGGTCTGTCCAGGGGGCTGCGTCAGAAGCTTTCTTT.